This T cell receptor beta chain originates from a study of blood T cell repertoires in COVID-19. Study in general: There were acute and convalescent COVID-19 samples, and they came from the United States, Italy and Spain. T cells, B-cell-depleted T cells, or PBMCs provided the cDNA or gDNA that served as material.

Original analysis: For nucleated cells, counts were estimated from reference gene primer amplification. Sequencing was performed with immunoSEQ multiplex PCR; in TCRdb, only in-frame clones are kept and a portion is missing. That table gives V, J and clone size, and the DNA gave D and trimming. There are around 94,000 clones in the sample; under 90% occur only once, and around 20% lies in the top ten. This CDR3 contains 12 residues. CDR1 is WSHSY and CDR2 is SAAADI in the germline V gene. V shed 10 bases, J shed 5 bases, and the junction held 7 bases outside the gene matches. This receptor was taken from a human donor in a cohort sampled during active COVID-19. This chain links TRBV10-2 with TRBJ1-1, with 7 nucleotides matching TRBD1. The sequenced material came from peripheral blood. CDR3 loop: CATSTGFTEAFF. The CDR3, as DNA: TGCGCCACTTCGACAGGGTTTACTGAAGCTTTCTTT.